A selection of T cell receptor beta chains follows, all from one sample in a study of graft-versus-host responses after intestinal transplantation. Profiling relied on immunoSEQ multiplex PCR, and the TCRdb table lists in-frame clones only, not all of them. Found here are 98,000 or so clones, about 82% of them singletons; the top ten hold around 1.4%. Sequenced material: PBMCs, taken 255 days after intestinal transplant. The receptors shown here come from a human patient who received an intestinal transplant, so some T cells may come from the graft donor. The CDR3 runs from the conserved cysteine through the conserved F or W. The D gene is left open where the match is weak.

.	TRBV28	TRBJ1-5	CASRADQPQHF	TGTGCCAGCAGGGCCGATCAGCCCCAGCATTTT
.	TRBV9	TRBJ2-7	CASSVDGEYYEQYF	TGTGCCAGCAGCGTAGACGGGGAATACTACGAGCAGTACTTC
.	TRBV7-5	TRBJ2-7	CARSLSGTSAYEQYF	TGTGCCAGAAGCCTTTCCGGGACTAGCGCCTACGAGCAGTACTTC
.	TRBV6-6	TRBJ2-5	CASSYMRGQETQYF	TGTGCCAGCAGTTACATGAGGGGCCAAGAGACCCAGTACTTC
TRBD1	TRBV5-1	TRBJ2-7	CASSLGGGSYEQYF	TGCGCCAGCAGCTTGGGAGGGGGCTCGTACGAGCAGTACTTC
.	TRBV5-1	TRBJ1-3	CASSLRTLPGGAGNTIYF	TGCGCCAGCAGCTTGAGGACCCTTCCGGGAGGGGCTGGAAACACCATATATTTT
TRBD2	TRBV2	TRBJ2-1	CASSERWEGEQFF	TGTGCCAGCAGTGAGAGGTGGGAGGGAGAGCAGTTCTTC
.	TRBV11-2	TRBJ1-1	CASSLDPEAFF	TGTGCCAGCAGTTTGGACCCTGAAGCTTTCTTT
.	TRBV28	TRBJ2-3	CASRMGRFTDTQYF	TGTGCCAGCAGGATGGGCAGATTCACAGATACGCAGTATTTT
.	TRBV4-2	TRBJ2-7	CASSQGPRDEQYF	TGTGCCAGCAGCCAAGGGCCCAGGGACGAGCAGTACTTC
TRBD2	TRBV7-8	TRBJ2-1	CASSASPAGGLNEQFF	TGTGCCAGCAGCGCCTCCCCAGCGGGGGGGCTCAATGAGCAGTTCTTC
TRBD1	TRBV9	TRBJ2-5	CASSESDRGNQETQYF	TGTGCCAGCAGCGAATCAGACAGGGGGAACCAAGAGACCCAGTACTTC
.	TRBV9	TRBJ2-5	CASSVGQKHQETQYF	TGTGCCAGCAGCGTAGGACAGAAACACCAAGAGACCCAGTACTTC
.	TRBV19	TRBJ2-1	CASSIWEENEQFF	TGTGCCAGTAGTATCTGGGAGGAAAATGAGCAGTTCTTC
TRBD1	TRBV27	TRBJ2-7	CASRGAGGGYEQYF	TGTGCCAGCAGAGGGGCAGGGGGCGGCTACGAGCAGTACTTC
.	TRBV7-3	TRBJ2-3	CASSLEGTDTQYF	TGTGCCAGCAGCTTAGAAGGGACCGATACGCAGTATTTT